A selection of T cell receptor beta chains follows, all from one sample in a study of blood T cell repertoires in COVID-19. TCRdb's copy holds only in-frame clones and misses some; the assay was immunoSEQ multiplex PCR. The table shows 77,000 or so clones, with around 83% occurring only once. Sequences were obtained from peripheral blood. The source is a man older than 75 with acute or convalescent COVID-19. Both conserved end residues are trimmed from each CDR3. Fields, in order: J gene, clone size, V gene, CDR3 length, CDR3 protein. Clone size is stated in some rows and not others, as once, few, many or a class when expanded.

TRBJ2-6,NA,TRBV4-2,16,ASSPVGQGETGANVLT
TRBJ1-1,NA,TRBV2,11,ASQGNMNTEAF
TRBJ2-7,NA,TRBV25-1,10,ASSATIYEQY
TRBJ1-1,NA,TRBV7-9,14,ASSLGTGAGGTEAF
TRBJ2-6,once,TRBV5-8,14,ASSLGRGRRANVLT
TRBJ1-2,few,TRBV5-1,12,ASSLGRGNYGYT
TRBJ2-1,NA,TRBV5-4,15,ASSPRGGTGTWNEQF
TRBJ1-2,NA,TRBV9,13,ASSPPSGGAWGYT
TRBJ2-4,NA,TRBV5-1,15,ASSWTGDSVTKNIQY
TRBJ2-7,NA,TRBV7-2,12,ASSIPGGFTEQY
TRBJ2-2,NA,TRBV19,11,ASSFGPTGELF
TRBJ1-2,NA,TRBV7-2,14,ASSLVSTGSHYGYT
TRBJ1-1,NA,TRBV4-3,13,ASSQEAGGGTEAF
TRBJ2-7,NA,TRBV5-6,13,ASRAAGTGSYEQY
TRBJ2-7,NA,TRBV28,13,ASDRGGRKTYEQY
TRBJ2-3,NA,TRBV5-1,12,ASSLGDWTDTQY
TRBJ2-5,NA,TRBV30,11,AWSRQGAETQY
TRBJ1-1,NA,TRBV29-1,11,SVDSQMNTEAF
TRBJ2-2,NA,TRBV5-1,13,ASSLVTGNTGELF
TRBJ2-7,few,TRBV21-1,18,ASSGDITSGRALITYEQY
TRBJ1-6,NA,TRBV5-1,14,ASSLKQDYYNSPLH
TRBJ1-4,NA,TRBV27,13,ASSPRGGPSEKLF
TRBJ1-5,NA,TRBV28,13,ASSNLGVSNQPQH
TRBJ2-5,NA,TRBV7-7,12,ASSLGRGQETQY
TRBJ2-7,once,TRBV5-1,14,ASSLVSGVSTYEQY
TRBJ2-1,NA,TRBV18,14,ASSPPGLAGVDEQF
TRBJ2-2,NA,TRBV5-1,12,ASSLAGGTGELF
TRBJ2-1,NA,TRBV18,13,ASSPRAGDYNEQF
TRBJ2-7,NA,TRBV19,13,ASSTLAGSLNEQY
TRBJ2-1,NA,TRBV7-3,11,ASSIQLDNEQF
TRBJ2-3,NA,TRBV19,14,ASSIRTGGITDTQY
TRBJ2-7,NA,TRBV6-6,12,ASSRRTATYEQY
TRBJ2-2,NA,TRBV24-1,11,ATTTGNTGELF
TRBJ1-5,NA,TRBV19,12,ASSRDSQGKPQH
TRBJ1-2,NA,TRBV6-1,11,ASIERPGQDYT
TRBJ1-3,NA,TRBV19,11,ASRLRSGNTIY
TRBJ1-2,NA,TRBV7-2,12,ASSSRQGSYGYT
TRBJ1-4,NA,TRBV9,15,ASSAGQGAYNNEKLF
TRBJ1-2,NA,TRBV29-1,13,SVEEAMGTPYGYT
TRBJ2-7,NA,TRBV4-1,12,ASSQDGQRYEQY
TRBJ2-1,NA,TRBV28,13,ASSSQGARISEQF
TRBJ2-6,NA,TRBV19,12,AGEQSSGANVLT
TRBJ2-3,NA,TRBV7-2,16,ASSLKGKGGGRTDTQY
TRBJ1-1,NA,TRBV19,12,ASSIDRINTEAF